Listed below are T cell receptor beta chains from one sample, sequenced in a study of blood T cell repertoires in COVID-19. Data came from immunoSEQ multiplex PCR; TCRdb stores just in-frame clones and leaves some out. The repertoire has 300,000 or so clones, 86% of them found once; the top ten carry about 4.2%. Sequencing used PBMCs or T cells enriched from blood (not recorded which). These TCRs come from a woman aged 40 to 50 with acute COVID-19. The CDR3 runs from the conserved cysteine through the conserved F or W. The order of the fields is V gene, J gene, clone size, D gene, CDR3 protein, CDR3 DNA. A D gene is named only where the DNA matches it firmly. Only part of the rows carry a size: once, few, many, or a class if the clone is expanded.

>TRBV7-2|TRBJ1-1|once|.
CASSPRMSSEGRTEAFF
TGTGCCAGCAGCCCAAGAATGAGTAGTGAGGGTCGGACTGAAGCTTTCTTT
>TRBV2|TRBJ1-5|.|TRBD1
CASSGTGEVQPQHF
TGTGCCAGCAGTGGGACAGGGGAGGTTCAGCCCCAGCATTTT
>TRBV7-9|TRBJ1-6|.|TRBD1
CASSLAGTGSPLHF
TGTGCCAGCAGCTTAGCGGGGACAGGTTCACCCCTCCACTTT
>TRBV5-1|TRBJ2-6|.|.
CASSPHRGGLNSGANVLTF
TGCGCCAGCAGCCCCCATCGTGGAGGCCTTAACTCTGGGGCCAACGTCCTGACTTTC
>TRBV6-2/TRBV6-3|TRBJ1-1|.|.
CASSYVQGEGTEAFF
TGTGCCAGCAGTTACGTCCAGGGTGAAGGGACTGAAGCTTTCTTT
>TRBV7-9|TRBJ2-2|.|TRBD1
CASSLDGTAGELFF
TGTGCCAGCAGCTTAGATGGGACAGCCGGGGAGCTGTTTTTT
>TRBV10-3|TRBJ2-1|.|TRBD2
CAISDMGGSHEQFF
TGTGCCATCAGTGATATGGGGGGGTCACATGAGCAGTTCTTC
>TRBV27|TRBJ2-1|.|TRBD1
CASSSRYTGTGVEQFF
TGTGCCAGCAGTTCGCGCTACACCGGGACAGGGGTTGAGCAGTTCTTC
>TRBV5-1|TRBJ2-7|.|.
CASSLELISYEQYF
TGCGCCAGCAGCTTGGAACTGATCTCCTACGAGCAGTACTTC
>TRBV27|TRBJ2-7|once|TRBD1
CASVSRDRDYEQYF
TGTGCCAGCGTCTCGAGGGACAGGGACTACGAGCAGTACTTC
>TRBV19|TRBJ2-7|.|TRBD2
CASSGLAGSSYEQYF
TGTGCCAGTAGTGGCCTAGCGGGGAGCTCCTACGAGCAGTACTTC
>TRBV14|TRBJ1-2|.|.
CASSQAHANYGYTF
TGTGCCAGCAGCCAAGCCCATGCGAACTATGGCTACACCTTC
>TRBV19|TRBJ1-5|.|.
CASSISGNFGQPQHF
TGTGCCAGTAGTATTTCAGGGAATTTCGGGCAGCCCCAGCATTTT
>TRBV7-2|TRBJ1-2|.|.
CASRLTGGHGYTF
TGTGCCAGCAGACTAACGGGGGGTCATGGCTACACCTTC
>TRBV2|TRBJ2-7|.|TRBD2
CASSIGTSGISYEQYF
TGTGCCAGCAGTATAGGGACTAGCGGGATATCCTACGAGCAGTACTTC
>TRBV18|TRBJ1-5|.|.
CASSLGREQPQHF
TGTGCCAGCTCACTTGGACGGGAACAGCCCCAGCATTTT
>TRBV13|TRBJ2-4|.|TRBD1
CASSYRDRGRGIQYF
TGTGCCAGCAGCTACCGGGACAGGGGTAGGGGCATTCAGTACTTC
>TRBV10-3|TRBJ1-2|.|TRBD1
CAIQGGQSPSYGYTF
TGTGCCATCCAAGGGGGACAGAGCCCTTCATATGGCTACACCTTC
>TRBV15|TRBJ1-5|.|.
CATSRELTSNQPQHF
TGTGCCACCAGCAGAGAACTTACGAGCAATCAGCCCCAGCATTTT
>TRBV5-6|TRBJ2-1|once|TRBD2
CASSVPSGVGISGEQFF
TGTGCCAGCAGCGTGCCTAGCGGGGTGGGGATTAGCGGTGAGCAGTTCTTC
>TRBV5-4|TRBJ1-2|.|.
CASSTAGSSNYGYTF
TGTGCCAGCAGCACCGCAGGGTCTTCTAACTATGGCTACACCTTC
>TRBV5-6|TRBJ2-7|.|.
CASSSIYEQYF
TGTGCCAGCAGCTCCATCTACGAGCAGTACTTC
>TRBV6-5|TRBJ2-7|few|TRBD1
CASITGGRGEQYF
TGTGCCAGCATCACAGGGGGCCGAGGCGAGCAGTACTTC
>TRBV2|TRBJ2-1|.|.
CASSEGSRPYNEQFF
TGTGCCAGCAGTGAAGGGAGCCGACCCTACAATGAGCAGTTCTTC
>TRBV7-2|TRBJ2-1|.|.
CASSPMGWDTEFF
TGTGCCAGCAGCCCAATGGGGTGGGACACGGAGTTCTTC
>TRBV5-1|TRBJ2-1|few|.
CASSMGPSGEQFF
TGCGCCAGCAGCATGGGACCCTCCGGGGAGCAGTTCTTC
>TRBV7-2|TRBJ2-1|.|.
CASSLDGGNSYNEQFF
TGTGCCAGCAGCTTAGACGGCGGGAATTCCTACAATGAGCAGTTCTTC
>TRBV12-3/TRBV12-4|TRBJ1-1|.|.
CASSFQAGPAAFF
TGTGCCAGCAGTTTTCAGGCAGGGCCAGCAGCTTTCTTT
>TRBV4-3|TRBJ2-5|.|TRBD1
CASSQILRGQETQYF
TGCGCCAGCAGCCAAATCTTAAGGGGGCAGGAGACCCAGTACTTC
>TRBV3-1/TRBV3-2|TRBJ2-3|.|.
CASSQAVSGYTDTQYF
TGTGCCAGCAGCCAAGCTGTTAGCGGATACACAGATACGCAGTATTTT